This T cell receptor (beta chain) appears in the sequencing data of a study of CD8 T cells in ankylosing spondylitis. Study results and limitations: Roughly eight highly homologous variants made up a TCR beta motif that seemed to typify ankylosing spondylitis blood. Several of the motif variants were reported before in synovial fluid and blood from reactive arthritis. In peripheral blood, disease-linked CD8+ clones occurred at relatively low frequencies.

In its sample, this clonotype was seen a few times. Antigen unknown. This CDR3 contains 17 residues. Germline trimming cut 2 bases from V and 2 bases from J; bases unmatched to any gene: 12. CDR1 is MNHEY and CDR2 is SVGAGI in the germline V gene. TCRdb re-called the 5' RACE reads through MiXCR, storing one row per CDR3 protein. This sample carries roughly 180,000 distinct CDR3 sequences, 9.5% to 15% of them seen once, and the ten largest clones take 15% to 20%. Sequenced material: blood, either unsorted or a sorted T cell fraction (not recorded which). The clonotype originates from a male donor with ankylosing spondylitis or in good health (not recorded which). J is TRBJ2-7 and V is TRBV6-5; 7 bases align to TRBD2. CDR3 sequence (DNA): TGTGCCAGCAGTTACCCCCATGTCTCGGGAGGAACCTACGAGCAGTACTTC. As protein: CASSYPHVSGGTYEQYF.